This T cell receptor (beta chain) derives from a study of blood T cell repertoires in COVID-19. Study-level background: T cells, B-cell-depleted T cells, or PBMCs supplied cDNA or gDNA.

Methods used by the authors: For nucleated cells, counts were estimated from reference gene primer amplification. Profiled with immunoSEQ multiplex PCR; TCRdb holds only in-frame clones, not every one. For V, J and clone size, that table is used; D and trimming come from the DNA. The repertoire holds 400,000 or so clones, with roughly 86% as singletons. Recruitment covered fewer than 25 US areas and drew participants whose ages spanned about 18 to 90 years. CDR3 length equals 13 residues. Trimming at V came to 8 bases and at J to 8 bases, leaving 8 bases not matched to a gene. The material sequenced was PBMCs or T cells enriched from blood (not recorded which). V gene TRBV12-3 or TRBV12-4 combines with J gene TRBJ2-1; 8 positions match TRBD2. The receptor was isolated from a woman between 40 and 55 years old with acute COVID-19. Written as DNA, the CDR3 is TGTGCCAGCCGACCCCAGCGGGGGTATGAGCAGTTCTTC. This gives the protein CASRPQRGYEQFF.